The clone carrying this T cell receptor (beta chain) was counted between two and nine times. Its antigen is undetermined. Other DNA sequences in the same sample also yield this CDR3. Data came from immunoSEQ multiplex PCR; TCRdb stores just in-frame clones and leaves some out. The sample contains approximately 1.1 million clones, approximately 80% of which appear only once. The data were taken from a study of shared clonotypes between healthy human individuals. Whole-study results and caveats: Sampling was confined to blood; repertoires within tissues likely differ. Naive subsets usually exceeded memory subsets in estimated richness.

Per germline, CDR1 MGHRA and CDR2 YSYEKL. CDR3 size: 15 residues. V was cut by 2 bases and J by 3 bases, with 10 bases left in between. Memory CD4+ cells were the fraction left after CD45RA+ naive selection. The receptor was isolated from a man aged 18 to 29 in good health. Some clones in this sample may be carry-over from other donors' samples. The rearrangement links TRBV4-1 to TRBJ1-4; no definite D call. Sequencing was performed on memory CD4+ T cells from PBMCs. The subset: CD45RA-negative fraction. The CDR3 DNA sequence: TGCGCCAGCAGCCAACTCGGCCTTCCTAATGAAAAACTGTTTTTT. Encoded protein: CASSQLGLPNEKLFF.